These 3 T cell receptor beta chains originate from one sample sequenced in a study of human T cells and chemical hapten exposure. Via MiXCR, TCRdb re-called the RACE reads, giving one row per CDR3 protein. The sample yields some 300,000 distinct CDR3 sequences, approximately 5.8% seen once. Time point here: pre-sensitization, week 0. Described treatment: therapeutic diphenylcyclopropenone sensitization with weekly scalp DPC. Sequenced material: whole blood, taken in connection with sensitization to the hapten diphenylcyclopropenone (DPC). All receptors derive from a woman younger than 35 with alopecia areata. Some clones in this sample may be carry-over from other donors' samples.

V usage is TRBV7-9 and J usage is TRBJ1-1, with D uncertain. Per germline, CDR1 SEHNR and CDR2 FQNEAQ (reference sequence). Trimming took off 1 base at V and 3 bases at J, with 6 bases between the two ends. The CDR3 loop spans 13 amino acids. The CDR3 sequence is CASSLDSHTEAFF. Written as DNA, the CDR3 is TGTGCCAGCAGCTTAGACAGCCACACTGAAGCTTTCTTT.

There are many counts of this clonotype. V gene TRBV7-2 combines with J gene TRBJ1-5, with 7 bases matching TRBD1. This CDR3 comprises 16 residues. The V segment lost 5 bases and the J segment 7 bases; nucleotides outside the gene matches: 14. Looked up from germline, CDR1 is SGHTA and CDR2 is FQGNSA. The CDR3 nucleotides read TGTGCCAGCAGCCCAAACCGGGACAGAAAAGGGCAGCCCCAGCATTTT. This codes for CASSPNRDRKGQPQHF.

This clonotype was detected a few times. The chain is built from TRBV14 and TRBJ1-4, with 10 bases matching TRBD1. The CDR3 covers 16 residues. Germline CDR1 reads SGHDN; CDR2 reads FVKESK. V shed 3 bases and J 8 bases; nucleotides not matched to a gene: 9. CDR3 residues: CASSQDRGTGLEKLFF. Written as DNA, the CDR3 is TGTGCCAGCAGCCAGGACAGGGGGACCGGTCTAGAAAAACTGTTTTTT.